Presented here are 32 T cell receptor beta chains from one specimen sequenced in a study of T cell responses to AZD1222 COVID-19 vaccine. Sequenced by immunoSEQ multiplex PCR; TCRdb stores in-frame clones only, minus some. Of 100,000 to 150,000 clones in the sample, about 87% are singletons; the top ten hold roughly 5.4%. Material: peripheral blood, obtained on day 0 of AZD1222 vaccination. The receptor source for this set is an adult in good health.

The chain links TRBV28 to TRBJ2-1; the match to TRBD1 covers 10 bases. CDR3 length equals 15 residues. The J segment lost 7 bases and the V segment lost 6 bases, leaving 9 bases of the junction unmatched. Germline V CDR1 and CDR2: MDHEN, SYDVKM. The chain's CDR3 is CASSNGQGERNEQFF. CDR3 in DNA: TGTGCCAGCAGCAACGGACAGGGGGAGAGGAATGAGCAGTTCTTC.

V gene TRBV19 combines with J gene TRBJ1-6; tentative D call: TRBD1 (5 bases). CDR3 length: 13 amino acids. Per the germline V gene, CDR1 is LNHDA and CDR2 is SQIVND (reference sequence). Trimming took off 11 bases at V and 4 bases at J, with 12 bases between the two ends. The CDR3 reads CAVDSSYNSPLHF. The CDR3 nucleotides are TGTGCCGTCGACAGTTCTTATAATTCACCCCTCCACTTT. The whole variable domain, remainder taken from reference TRBV19 and TRBJ1-6, is DGGITQSPKYLFRKEGQNVTLSCEQNLNHDAMYWYRQDPGQGLRLIYYSQIVNDFQKGDIAEGYSVSREKKESFPLTVTSAQKNPTAFYLCAVDSSYNSPLHFGNGTRLTVT.

The CDR3 nucleotides read TGTGCCAGCAGCCGAGGGGGCCCCTATGGCTACACCTTC. Translating it yields CASSRGGPYGYTF. The chain links TRBV7-2 to TRBJ1-2, with TRBD1 matching 7 bases. The V gene's germline CDR1 is SGHTA and CDR2 FQGNSA. J gave up 4 bases and V 5 bases, and 4 bases lay outside the gene matches. The CDR3 covers 13 residues.

V is TRBV10-3 and J is TRBJ2-7; D gene ambiguous. Between the trimmed V and J ends, which lost 4 bases and 0 bases, there was a span of 10 bases. The CDR3 has 14 residues. The germline V gene has CDR1 ENHRY and CDR2 SYGVKD. CDR3 protein: CAISVERDSYEQYF. In nucleotides, the CDR3 is TGTGCCATCAGTGTAGAGCGAGACTCCTACGAGCAGTACTTC.

This clone was observed once. V usage is TRBV4-3 and J usage is TRBJ1-1; D perhaps matches TRBD1 (6 bases). Germline V lookup: CDR1 LGHNA, CDR2 YSLEER. This CDR3 is 15 amino acids long. V dropped 0 bases and J dropped 4 bases, with 12 bases sitting between them. The chain's CDR3 is CASSQDGLGGTEAFF. The CDR3 bases are TGCGCCAGCAGCCAAGATGGTCTAGGGGGCACTGAAGCTTTCTTT.

With respect to this clone: The identical CDR3 is also encoded by other nucleotide sequences in the sample. J is TRBJ2-5 and V is TRBV6-5; no reliable D call. This CDR3 contains 11 residues. CDR1 and CDR2 (germline): MNHEY, SVGAGI. Deletions cut 2 bases from V and 4 bases from J, with 2 bases between. The CDR3 is CASSYGETQYF. CDR3 DNA sequence: TGTGCCAGCAGTTACGGAGAGACCCAGTACTTC.

V is TRBV29-1 and J is TRBJ1-2, with TRBD1 matching over 10 bases. With V trimmed by 4 bases and J by 8 bases, 7 bases remained unmatched. The CDR3 has 13 residues. Germline lookup yields CDR1 SQVTM and CDR2 ANQGSEA. CDR3 in DNA: TGCAGCGTTGGGGACAGGGGAGTACGGGGCTACACCTTC. Translated: CSVGDRGVRGYTF.

V usage is TRBV7-2 and J usage is TRBJ2-7, with a weak D call TRBD2 (6 bases). This CDR3 has 14 amino acids. Germline V gene sequence: CDR1 SGHTA, CDR2 FQGNSA. The V gene lost 5 bases and the J gene lost 4 bases, with 15 bases spanning the gap. The CDR3 DNA reads as TGTGCCAGCAGCCCATCTGCGGGGTTGTACGAGCAGTACTTC. It is translated as CASSPSAGLYEQYF. Variable domain in full (rest from reference TRBV7-2 and TRBJ2-7): GAGVSQSPSNKVTEKGKDVELRCDPISGHTALYWYRQSLGQGLEFLIYFQGNSAPDKSGLPSDRFSAERTGGSVSTLTIQRTQQEDSAVYLCASSPSAGLYEQYFGPGTRLTVT.

This sequence joins TRBV4-1 and TRBJ2-2; maybe TRBD1 (7 bases). This CDR3 has 16 amino acids. The germline V gene has CDR1 MGHRA and CDR2 YSYEKL. V was trimmed by 0 bases and J by 5 bases, leaving 13 bases between them. In nucleotides, the CDR3 is TGCGCCAGCAGCCAAGATAACAGGGGAGGAACCGGGGAGCTGTTTTTT. Its translation: CASSQDNRGGTGELFF.

The chain links TRBV6-5 to TRBJ2-5, with D possibly being TRBD2 (5 bases). From germline, CDR1 is MNHEY and CDR2 SVGAGI. This CDR3 is 14 amino acids long. Trimming took 4 bases from V and 5 from J, leaving 14 bases between them. The CDR3, as DNA: TGTGCCAGCAGTTCAGGACTGGCCGGGGAGACCCAGTACTTC. Its protein product is CASSSGLAGETQYF.

This chain links TRBV7-2 with TRBJ1-1; D not certain. The germline V and J ends were trimmed by 4 bases and 1 base, with 13 bases remaining between them. Germline values: CDR1 SGHTA, CDR2 FQGNSA. There are 15 residues in the CDR3. DNA of the CDR3: TGTGCCAGCAGCTGGCGTTTAACCCCGAACACTGAAGCTTTCTTT. Its protein is CASSWRLTPNTEAFF.

The chain recombines TRBV5-1 with TRBJ2-3; TRBD2 might be the D (6 bases). This CDR3 has 14 amino acids. Germline CDR1 and CDR2: SGHRS and YFSETQ. V shed 4 bases and J shed 3 bases, with 12 bases lying between them. CDR3 DNA: TGCGCCAGCAGCGACACGACTAGTACAGATACGCAGTATTTT. Its translation is CASSDTTSTDTQYF.

This sequence joins TRBV5-1 and TRBJ1-2, with no clear D. CDR1 and CDR2 from the germline V gene are SGHRS and YFSETQ. Trimming pared 0 bases from V and 1 base from J, leaving 10 bases between. The CDR3 is 15 residues long. The CDR3 sequence: CASSLVDGSNYGYTF. CDR3 DNA sequence: TGCGCCAGCAGCTTGGTTGACGGCAGTAACTATGGCTACACCTTC.

The J gene is TRBJ1-1, the V gene TRBV28; 12 bases fit TRBD1. Looked up from germline, CDR1 is MDHEN and CDR2 is SYDVKM. CDR3 size: 17 residues. The V segment lost 5 bases and the J segment 3 bases; nucleotides outside the gene matches: 10. CDR3 loop: CASSPWGTGGRHTEAFF. In DNA form, the CDR3 reads TGTGCCAGCAGTCCTTGGGGGACAGGGGGCCGTCACACTGAAGCTTTCTTT.

The rearrangement links TRBV5-1 to TRBJ1-1; D is perhaps TRBD1 (5 bases). The CDR3 runs to 15 residues. Germline V gene sequence: CDR1 SGHRS, CDR2 YFSETQ. The V end lost 4 bases, the J end lost 6 bases, and 19 bases lay between the germline ends. CDR3 loop: CASSQVPGPSSEAFF. The CDR3 DNA reads TGCGCCAGCAGCCAAGTCCCGGGACCGAGCTCTGAAGCTTTCTTT.

The chain recombines TRBV24-1 with TRBJ2-2; 9 positions match TRBD1. V dropped 7 bases and J dropped 4; count of bases not matched to a gene: 6. The CDR3 is made up of 15 amino acids. CDR1 and CDR2 (germline): KGHDR, SFDVKD. For the CDR3, the DNA is TGTGCCACCAGCCAGACAGGGGGAGGCACCGGGGAGCTGTTTTTT. Residues: CATSQTGGGTGELFF.

The genes are TRBV11-2 and TRBJ1-5; D gene ambiguous. V was cut by 1 base and J by 9 bases, with 10 bases left in between. The CDR3 has 13 amino acids. CDR1 SGHAT and CDR2 FQNNGV come from the germline V gene. DNA for the CDR3: TGTGCCAGCAGCTTAGGACGGCAAAGGCCCCAGCATTTT. It is translated as CASSLGRQRPQHF.

The chain is built from TRBV28 and TRBJ2-7; D might be TRBD2 (6 bases). V was cut by 2 bases and J by 5 bases, with 7 bases left in between. Germline V CDR1 and CDR2: MDHEN, SYDVKM. The CDR3 is 12 residues long. As DNA, the CDR3 is TGTGCCAGCAGTTTACCGGGAGACGAGCAGTACTTC. Protein: CASSLPGDEQYF.

This chain connects TRBV27 to TRBJ1-1; D uncertain. From germline, CDR1 is MNHEY and CDR2 SMNVEV (reference sequence). There are 11 residues in the CDR3. V was trimmed by 8 bases and J by 4 bases, leaving 8 bases between them. The CDR3 protein is CASGRSTEAFF. The CDR3 region has the DNA TGTGCCAGCGGCCGGAGCACTGAAGCTTTCTTT.

As DNA, the CDR3 is TGCGCCAGCAGCCAAGGGATATTAGGGACAGATACGCAGTATTTT. Protein product: CASSQGILGTDTQYF. J is TRBJ2-3 and V is TRBV4-1, with D hard to call. Germline CDR1 MGHRA, CDR2 YSYEKL. The CDR3 length is 15 residues. The V end lost 1 base, the J end lost 3 bases, and 11 bases lay between the germline ends.

V is TRBV29-1 and J is TRBJ2-5, with 12 bases identical to TRBD1. With V trimmed by 6 bases and J by 5 bases, 7 bases remained unmatched. This CDR3 is built from 14 residues. Germline CDR1 and CDR2: SQVTM and ANQGSEA. CDR3: CSVARDRGPETQYF. For the CDR3, the DNA is TGCAGCGTCGCCAGGGACAGGGGGCCGGAGACCCAGTACTTC.

The chain's CDR3 is CSVSGSLTDTQYF. CDR3 in DNA: TGCAGCGTCAGCGGGTCCCTCACAGATACGCAGTATTTT. The chain recombines TRBV29-1 with TRBJ2-3; the D gene is possibly TRBD2 (6 bases). Germline V gives CDR1 SQVTM, CDR2 ANQGSEA. V dropped 6 bases and J dropped 2 bases, with 12 bases sitting between them. This CDR3 region has 13 residues.

The chain couples TRBV19 to TRBJ1-2; D is unresolved. This CDR3 region has 13 residues. The germline V gene encodes CDR1 LNHDA and CDR2 SQIVND (reference sequence). Trimming took 3 bases from V and 7 from J, leaving 12 bases between them. The CDR3 nucleotides read TGTGCCAGTAGTATTCTCGTGCTCTGTGGCTACACCTTC. It specifies CASSILVLCGYTF.

J is TRBJ1-6 and V is TRBV18; D is perhaps TRBD1 (5 bases). V was trimmed by 3 bases and J by 7 bases, leaving 13 bases between them. The CDR3 extends over 15 amino acids. CDR1 is KGHSH and CDR2 is LQKENI in the germline V gene. The CDR3 DNA sequence: TGTGCCAGCTCACCGAGGGGACTTGGCAATTCACCCCTCCACTTT. Protein product: CASSPRGLGNSPLHF.

The CDR3 DNA is TGTGCCAGCAGTCCCCCCGGAGCTGCCCAGTACTTC. This codes for CASSPPGAAQYF. This chain connects TRBV27 to TRBJ2-5; the D is unclear. Trimming shortened V by 5 bases and J by 9 bases, and 13 bases separated the two germline ends. This CDR3 comprises 12 residues. The germline gives CDR1 MNHEY, CDR2 SMNVEV (reference sequence).

V usage is TRBV27 and J usage is TRBJ2-7; D is tentatively TRBD1 or TRBD2 (5 bases each). Germline CDR1 is MNHEY and CDR2 is SMNVEV (reference sequence). The CDR3 spans 16 residues. Between the trimmed V and J ends, which lost 0 bases and 2 bases, there was a span of 14 bases. The DNA of the CDR3 is TGTGCCAGCAGTTTATCGTCCGGGACCAGGACCTACGAGCAGTACTTC. It is translated as CASSLSSGTRTYEQYF.

The V gene is TRBV25-1, the J gene TRBJ1-1; D perhaps matches TRBD1 (5 bases). The CDR3 contains 14 residues. CDR1 and CDR2 (germline): MGHDK, SYGVNS. V gave up 0 bases and J gave up 6 bases, with 11 bases separating them. The CDR3 coding sequence is TGTGCCAGCAGTGAATATGGGGCGAAGGCTGAAGCTTTCTTT. Translation gives CASSEYGAKAEAFF.

V gene TRBV16 combines with J gene TRBJ2-7, with 7 bases matching TRBD1. Germline CDR1 reads KGHSY; CDR2 reads FQNENV. The CDR3 runs 15 residues. J was trimmed by 3 bases and V by 0 bases; bases with no gene match: 5. The CDR3 region is CASSQSIAGGYEQYF. DNA for the CDR3: TGTGCCAGCAGCCAATCGATTGCAGGGGGCTACGAGCAGTACTTC. Full variable domain (missing parts from reference TRBV16 and TRBJ2-7): GEEVAQTPKHLVRGEGQKAKLYCAPIKGHSYVFWYQQVLKNEFKFLISFQNENVFDETGMPKERFSAKCLPNSPCSLEIQATKLEDSAVYFCASSQSIAGGYEQYFGPGTRLTVT.

This chain uses TRBV11-2 with TRBJ2-3; 7 bases agree with TRBD2. Germline CDR1 is SGHAT and CDR2 is FQNNGV. The V and J ends lost 7 bases and 5 bases, in that order; junction bases with no gene match: 6. The CDR3 totals 13 residues. CDR3 in DNA: TGTGCCAGCACCTGGACTAGAGAAGATACGCAGTATTTT. It encodes CASTWTREDTQYF.

The chain joins TRBV7-7 to TRBJ2-1, with 13 nucleotides matching TRBD2. Germline trimming cut 5 bases from V and 8 bases from J; bases unmatched to any gene: 6. CDR3 length equals 15 residues. Germline V gives CDR1 SSHAT, CDR2 FNYEAQ (reference sequence). This chain's CDR3 is CASSRGLAGVHEQFF. The CDR3 bases are TGTGCCAGCAGCCGAGGACTAGCGGGAGTTCATGAGCAGTTCTTC.

The chain links TRBV30 to TRBJ2-3; tentatively, D is TRBD2 (6 bases). V lost 5 bases and J 5 bases, leaving 14 bases between the germline ends. Germline V lookup: CDR1 GTSNPN, CDR2 SVGIG (reference sequence). The CDR3 has 13 amino acids. CDR3 protein: CAWELLGGDTQYF. In nucleotides, the CDR3 is TGTGCCTGGGAGTTATTGGGGGGAGATACGCAGTATTTT.

This clone came up once. The chain uses TRBV7-9 and TRBJ2-1; 8 bases are a match to TRBD2. CDR1 and CDR2 from the germline V gene are SEHNR and FQNEAQ (reference sequence). V lost 6 bases, J lost 11 bases, and 3 bases stayed unmatched. This CDR3 spans 11 amino acids. CDR3 bases: TGTGCCAGCAGTCCGGGGGGGAAGCAGTTCTTC. This codes for CASSPGGKQFF. Full variable domain (rest looked up from reference TRBV7-9 and TRBJ2-1): DTGVSQNPRHKITKRGQNVTFRCDPISEHNRLYWYRQTLGQGPEFLTYFQNEAQLEKSRLLSDRFSAERPKGSFSTLEIQRTEQGDSAMYLCASSPGGKQFFGPGTRLTVL.